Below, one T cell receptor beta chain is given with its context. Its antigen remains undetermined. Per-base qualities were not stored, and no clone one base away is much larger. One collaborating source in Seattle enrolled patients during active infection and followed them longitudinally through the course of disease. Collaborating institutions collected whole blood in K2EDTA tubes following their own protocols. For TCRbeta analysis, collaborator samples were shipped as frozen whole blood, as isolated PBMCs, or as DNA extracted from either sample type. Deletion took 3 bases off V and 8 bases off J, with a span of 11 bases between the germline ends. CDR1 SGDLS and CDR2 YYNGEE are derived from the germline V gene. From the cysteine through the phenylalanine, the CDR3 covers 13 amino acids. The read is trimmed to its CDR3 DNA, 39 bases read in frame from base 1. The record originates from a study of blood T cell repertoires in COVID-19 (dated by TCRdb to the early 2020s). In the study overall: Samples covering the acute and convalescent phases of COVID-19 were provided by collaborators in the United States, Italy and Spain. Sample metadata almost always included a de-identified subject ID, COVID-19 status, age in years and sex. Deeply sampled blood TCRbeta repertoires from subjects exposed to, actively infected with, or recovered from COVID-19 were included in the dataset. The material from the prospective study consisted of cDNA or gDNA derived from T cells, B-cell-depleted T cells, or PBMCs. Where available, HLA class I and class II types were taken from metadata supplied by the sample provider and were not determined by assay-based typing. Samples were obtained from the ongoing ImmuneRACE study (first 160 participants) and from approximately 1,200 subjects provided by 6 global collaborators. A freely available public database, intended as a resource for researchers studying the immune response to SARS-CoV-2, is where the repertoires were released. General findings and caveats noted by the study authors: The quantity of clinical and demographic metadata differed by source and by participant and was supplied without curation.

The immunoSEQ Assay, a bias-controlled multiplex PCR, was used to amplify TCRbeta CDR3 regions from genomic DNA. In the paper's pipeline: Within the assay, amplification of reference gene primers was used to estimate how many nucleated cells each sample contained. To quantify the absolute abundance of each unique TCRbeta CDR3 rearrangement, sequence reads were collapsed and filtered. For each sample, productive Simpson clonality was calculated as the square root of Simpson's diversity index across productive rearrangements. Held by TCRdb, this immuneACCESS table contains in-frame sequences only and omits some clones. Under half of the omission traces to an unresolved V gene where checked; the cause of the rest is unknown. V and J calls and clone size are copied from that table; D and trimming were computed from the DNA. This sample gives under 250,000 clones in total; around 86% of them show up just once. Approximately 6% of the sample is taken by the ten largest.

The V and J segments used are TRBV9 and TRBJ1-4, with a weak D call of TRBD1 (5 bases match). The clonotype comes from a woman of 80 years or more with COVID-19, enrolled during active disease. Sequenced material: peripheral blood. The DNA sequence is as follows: TGTGCCAGCAGCGGGGGGGTCCCAGAAAAACTGTTTTTT. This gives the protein CASSGGVPEKLFF.